What follows are 29 T cell receptor beta chains derived from one specimen sequenced in a study of OX40 agonist ivuxolimab in advanced cancers. Repertoires were generated with immunoSEQ multiplex PCR, while TCRdb's copy carries only in-frame clones and drops some. The sample holds more than 75,000 clones, about 85% seen once. This material consisted of CD4+ or CD8+ T cells sorted from blood, taken in a trial of the OX40 agonist ivuxolimab. The receptor source for this set is an adult with an advanced solid tumor such as melanoma, head and neck, liver or kidney cancer.

The chain links TRBV15 to TRBJ1-3; D is unclear. This CDR3 spans 14 amino acids. V was pared by 0 bases and J by 0 bases, with 3 bases between. CDR1 and CDR2 from the germline V gene are LNHNV and YYDKDF (reference sequence). The CDR3 protein is CATSRESSGNTIYF. CDR3 DNA sequence: TGTGCCACCAGCAGAGAAAGCTCTGGAAACACCATATATTTT.

The chain recombines TRBV10-3 with TRBJ2-3; 9 bases match TRBD1. This CDR3 contains 14 residues. The germline gives CDR1 ENHRY, CDR2 SYGVKD. Trimming removed 10 bases from V and 3 bases from J; junction bases left unmatched: 8. The CDR3 region is CATQTGTGTDTQYF. The CDR3 bases are TGTGCCACCCAGACAGGGACAGGGACAGATACGCAGTATTTT.

In its sample, this clone was seen once. The chain combines TRBV7-2 with TRBJ2-5; possibly TRBD1 for D (5 bases). This CDR3 comprises 14 residues. The V end was cut by 5 bases, the J end by 0 bases, with 10 bases between. In germline, CDR1 is SGHTA, CDR2 FQGNSA. The CDR3: CASSPQVNQETQYF. The CDR3 coding sequence is TGTGCCAGCAGCCCACAGGTGAACCAAGAGACCCAGTACTTC.

This clone was seen only once. The chain recombines TRBV9 with TRBJ1-4; TRBD1 matches at 7 bases. Unmatched junction bases numbered 10, after V lost 3 bases and J lost 5 bases. The CDR3 totals 16 residues. Germline loops: CDR1 SGDLS, CDR2 YYNGEE. As DNA, the CDR3 is TGTGCCAGCAGCGCCCGAATTCCGACAGGGAATGAAAAACTGTTTTTT. As protein: CASSARIPTGNEKLFF.

The rearrangement uses TRBV9 and TRBJ1-2, with a weak D call TRBD1 (5 bases). The CDR3 has 15 residues. Germline loops: CDR1 SGDLS, CDR2 YYNGEE. V dropped 3 bases and J dropped 0 bases, with 12 bases sitting between them. CDR3 protein: CASSARMGANYGYTF. The DNA for the CDR3 is TGTGCCAGCAGCGCCCGGATGGGGGCTAACTATGGCTACACCTTC.

The chain links TRBV7-2 to TRBJ2-3; the match to TRBD2 covers 11 bases. The ends lost 4 bases at V and 0 bases at J; junction bases unmatched: 3. This CDR3 comprises 16 residues. The germline gives CDR1 SGHTA, CDR2 FQGNSA. CDR3 residues: CASSYRLAGSTDTQYF. The CDR3 nucleotides are TGTGCCAGCAGCTATCGACTAGCGGGGAGCACAGATACGCAGTATTTT.

The chain is built from TRBV25-1 and TRBJ2-7; tentatively, D is TRBD2 (6 bases). V was shortened by 5 bases and J by 0 bases, with 8 bases between the two germline ends. Looked up from germline, CDR1 is MGHDK and CDR2 is SYGVNS. CDR3 length: 13 amino acids. Written as DNA, the CDR3 is TGTGCCAGCAGTCCGGGAGCCTCCTACGAGCAGTACTTC. It yields the protein CASSPGASYEQYF.

About this clone itself: The junction does not match germline at one end; this may be a read error. The chain has TRBV6-1 and TRBJ1-4; 8 bases line up with TRBD1. Looked up from germline, CDR1 is MNHNS and CDR2 is SASEGT. CDR3 size: 16 residues. The chain's CDR3 is CAISDSATGGNEKLFF. CDR3 DNA sequence: TGTGCCATCAGTGATTCCGCTACAGGGGGGAATGAAAAACTGTTTTTT.

The V gene is TRBV4-1, the J gene TRBJ1-2; 7 bases map to TRBD1. CDR1 and CDR2 from the germline V gene are MGHRA and YSYEKL. V shed 4 bases and J 3 bases; nucleotides not matched to a gene: 2. CDR3 size: 13 residues. CDR3 bases: TGCGCCAGCAGCCCCGGACAGGACTATGGCTACACCTTC. This encodes CASSPGQDYGYTF.

The chain carries TRBV10-3 and TRBJ1-2; perhaps TRBD1 as D (5 bases). There are 12 residues in the CDR3. Germline lookup yields CDR1 ENHRY and CDR2 SYGVKD. The V end lost 7 bases, the J end lost 6 bases, and 12 bases lay between the germline ends. The CDR3 loop is CAINPGGDGYTF. The CDR3 nucleotides are TGTGCCATCAATCCGGGGGGGGATGGCTACACCTTC.

This chain connects TRBV28 to TRBJ1-2, with a tentative D call TRBD1 (5 bases). The germline V gene encodes CDR1 MDHEN and CDR2 SYDVKM. V lost 5 bases, J lost 11 bases, and 18 bases lay in between. The CDR3 is 13 residues long. This CDR3 reads CASSANRDWLYTF. The CDR3 DNA sequence: TGTGCCAGCAGTGCAAACCGGGACTGGTTGTACACCTTC.

This chain uses TRBV28 with TRBJ1-6, with TRBD1 matching 7 bases. Germline V lookup: CDR1 MDHEN, CDR2 SYDVKM. The CDR3 consists of 13 residues. The junction had 5 bases not matched to a gene; V was cut back by 9 bases and J by 6 bases. This CDR3 reads CASIQGINSPLHF. The CDR3 nucleotides read TGTGCCAGTATACAGGGGATTAATTCACCCCTCCACTTT.

The chain carries TRBV15 and TRBJ1-2; D perhaps matches TRBD1 (6 bases). Germline loops: CDR1 LNHNV, CDR2 YYDKDF (reference sequence). Trimming took off 6 bases at V and 2 bases at J, with 13 bases between the two ends. The CDR3 contains 14 residues. The CDR3 is CATSRGGQNYGYTF. CDR3 DNA: TGTGCCACCAGTAGGGGGGGCCAGAACTATGGCTACACCTTC.

This chain uses TRBV30 with TRBJ1-3; D is unclear. The germline gives CDR1 GTSNPN, CDR2 SVGIG (reference sequence). V was cut by 3 bases and J by 0 bases, with 9 bases left in between. The CDR3 extends over 14 amino acids. For the CDR3, the DNA is TGTGCCTGGAGCGGGCGGGACTCTGGAAACACCATATATTTT. It is translated as CAWSGRDSGNTIYF. Full variable domain (missing parts from reference TRBV30 and TRBJ1-3): SQTIHQWPATLVQPVGSPLSLECTVEGTSNPNLYWYRQAAGRGLQLLFYSVGIGQISSEVPQNLSASRPQDRQFILSSKKLLLSDSGFYLCAWSGRDSGNTIYFGEGSWLTVV.

This clone occurred a few times. The chain joins TRBV6-1 to TRBJ2-6, with 7 bases that match TRBD1. V lost 7 bases and J lost 3; bases outside the gene matches: 6. This CDR3 has 15 residues. Germline V CDR1 and CDR2: MNHNS, SASEGT. The CDR3 nucleotides are TGTGCCAGCAATACAGGGGCAGGTGGGGCCAACGTCCTGACTTTC. This sequence encodes CASNTGAGGANVLTF.

Remarks on this clone: The same CDR3 arises from other DNA sequences in this sample as well. The gene calls are TRBV5-1 and TRBJ1-1, with D unresolved. CDR3 length equals 13 residues. The germline gives CDR1 SGHRS, CDR2 YFSETQ. The ends were cut back, 0 bases at V and 1 base at J, with 4 bases in the middle. Here the CDR3 reads CASSLGPNTEAFF. CDR3 DNA: TGCGCCAGCAGCTTGGGGCCGAACACTGAAGCTTTCTTT.

The chain carries TRBV6-5 and TRBJ1-1, with D unresolved. V lost 0 bases and J lost 1, with 6 bases in between. Germline CDR1 MNHEY, CDR2 SVGAGI. This CDR3 spans 14 amino acids. CDR3 loop: CASSYSFRNTEAFF. DNA of the CDR3: TGTGCCAGCAGTTACTCGTTCAGGAACACTGAAGCTTTCTTT.

In DNA form, the CDR3 reads TGTGCCAGCAGCTTAACGTCCCTAGGGGGGAACTATGGCTACACCTTC. It is translated as CASSLTSLGGNYGYTF. The chain joins TRBV7-3 to TRBJ1-2, with D possibly TRBD1 on 6 matching bases. V dropped 0 bases and J dropped 2 bases, with 13 bases sitting between them. The CDR3 is 16 amino acids. The germline gives CDR1 SGHTA, CDR2 FQGTGA.

This clone showed up just a few times. The genes are TRBV30 and TRBJ1-5; possible D gene TRBD1, 5 bases. The CDR3 consists of 13 residues. The V and J ends lost 1 base and 7 bases respectively, with 11 bases between them. Germline CDR1 is GTSNPN and CDR2 is SVGIG (reference sequence). The DNA of the CDR3 is TGTGCCTGGAGTGGTGGGGGAGGACAGCCCCAGCATTTT. Amino acids: CAWSGGGGQPQHF.

This clone is a singleton in its sample. The rearrangement joins TRBV30 to TRBJ1-4; unclear D gene. Germline assignment: CDR1 GTSNPN and CDR2 SVGIG (reference sequence). The V and J ends lost 3 bases and 7 bases respectively, with 15 bases between them. This CDR3 spans 14 amino acids. In nucleotides, the CDR3 is TGTGCCTGGAGATACGGCCTGACGGGTGAAAAACTGTTTTTT. Translation gives CAWRYGLTGEKLFF. The full variable domain, rest sourced from reference TRBV30 and TRBJ1-4, is SQTIHQWPATLVQPVGSPLSLECTVEGTSNPNLYWYRQAAGRGLQLLFYSVGIGQISSEVPQNLSASRPQDRQFILSSKKLLLSDSGFYLCAWRYGLTGEKLFFGSGTQLSVL.

This clone was detected only once. The rearrangement uses TRBV4-3 and TRBJ1-2; no firm D call. Germline CDR1 is LGHNA and CDR2 is YSLEER. The CDR3 spans 15 residues. V lost 0 bases to trimming and J lost 5 bases, with 13 bases between them. In DNA, the CDR3 is TGCGCCAGCAGCCAAGATGTAAGGGCGAGGTATGGCTACACCTTC. Protein: CASSQDVRARYGYTF.

V usage is TRBV19 and J usage is TRBJ1-5, with 7 bases fitting TRBD1. Trimming removed 6 bases from V and 5 bases from J; junction bases left unmatched: 10. The CDR3 covers 15 residues. CDR1 and CDR2 from the germline V gene are LNHDA and SQIVND (reference sequence). CDR3 in amino acids: CASRPPGRGYQPQHF. The CDR3 DNA is TGTGCCAGTAGACCCCCTGGCAGGGGGTATCAGCCCCAGCATTTT.

In this sample, this clone turned up a few times. V usage is TRBV4-2 and J usage is TRBJ1-4, with 7 bases fitting TRBD1. The CDR3 is made up of 15 amino acids. V gave up 2 bases and J gave up 7 bases; unmatched junction bases: 7. CDR1 and CDR2 (germline): LGHNA, YNFKEQ. The CDR3 region is CASSQPQGVGEKLFF. The CDR3 bases are TGTGCCAGCAGCCAACCCCAGGGGGTGGGTGAAAAACTGTTTTTT.

Regarding this clone: Within the sample, other DNA sequences also encode this same CDR3. The chain joins TRBV25-1 to TRBJ2-3, with D unresolved. CDR3 length: 12 residues. Per germline, CDR1 MGHDK and CDR2 SYGVNS. V was pared by 4 bases and J by 5 bases, with 7 bases between. The CDR3 DNA follows: TGTGCCAGCAGTGCTAGAAGAGATACGCAGTATTTT. Translating it yields CASSARRDTQYF.

V gene TRBV7-9 combines with J gene TRBJ2-5; the D gene is possibly TRBD2 (5 bases). The CDR3 totals 17 residues. V lost 5 bases and J lost 3, with 22 bases in between. Germline CDR1 and CDR2: SEHNR and FQNEAQ (reference sequence). The CDR3: CASSTKGGFGEKETQYF. Written as DNA, the CDR3 is TGTGCCAGCAGCACCAAAGGAGGCTTTGGAGAGAAAGAGACCCAGTACTTC.

In regard to this clone: A clone one base away is much larger, so this may be a read error. Other nucleotide sequences in the sample specify the same CDR3. The V call is TRBV5-1, the J call TRBJ1-2; 9 nucleotides align to TRBD1. J gave up 7 bases and V 4 bases, and 8 bases lay outside the gene matches. Germline CDR1 reads SGHRS; CDR2 reads YFSETQ. This CDR3 is built from 14 residues. The CDR3: CASSAGQGEGGYTF. The DNA of the CDR3 is TGCGCCAGCAGCGCGGGACAGGGAGAAGGTGGCTACACCTTC.

This chain uses TRBV2 with TRBJ2-2; 7 bases fit TRBD2. This CDR3 is built from 15 residues. Germline assignment: CDR1 SNHLY and CDR2 FYNNEI. V was pared by 7 bases and J by 0 bases, with 5 bases of the junction left unmatched. Written as DNA, the CDR3 is TGTGCCAGCAAGCGGGGAGAATCGAACACCGGGGAGCTGTTTTTT. Protein sequence: CASKRGESNTGELFF.

A few counts support this clone. The rearrangement joins TRBV10-3 to TRBJ2-5; 9 bases map to TRBD1. The junction had 4 bases not matched to a gene; V was cut back by 3 bases and J by 2 bases. The V gene's germline CDR1 is ENHRY and CDR2 SYGVKD. This CDR3 is built from 15 residues. The CDR3 bases are TGTGCCATCAGTGACCAGGGACAGGGACAAGAGACCCAGTACTTC. This encodes CAISDQGQGQETQYF.

V gene TRBV28 combines with J gene TRBJ1-1; maybe TRBD1 (5 bases). CDR1 and CDR2 from the germline V gene are MDHEN and SYDVKM. V was cut by 5 bases and J by 6 bases, with 19 bases left in between. The CDR3 totals 15 residues. CDR3 in DNA: TGTGCCAGCAGTGGGGGGGATATGGGGAAGGCTGAAGCTTTCTTT. It yields the protein CASSGGDMGKAEAFF.